What follows are 21 T cell receptor beta chains derived from one specimen sequenced in a study of blood T cell repertoires in COVID-19. The protocol was immunoSEQ multiplex PCR, while the TCRdb copy is restricted to in-frame clones and leaves out a portion. This sample has fewer than 200,000 clones, with 75% to 85% found just once. Sequencing was performed on peripheral blood. Receptors originate from a human donor in a cohort sampled during active COVID-19.

This chain links TRBV9 with TRBJ1-1; D unresolved. The germline gives CDR1 SGDLS, CDR2 YYNGEE. The CDR3 consists of 13 residues. V lost 4 bases to trimming and J lost 0 bases, with 7 bases between them. DNA for the CDR3: TGTGCCAGCAGCCCCCGTCTGAACACTGAAGCTTTCTTT. Residues: CASSPRLNTEAFF.

This clone was detected a few times. The chain recombines TRBV6-5 with TRBJ1-2; 10 nucleotides line up with TRBD1. CDR1 and CDR2 from the germline V gene are MNHEY and SVGAGI. The CDR3 contains 15 residues. The V gene end was trimmed by 8 bases and the J gene end by 2 bases; junction bases not matched to a gene: 8. As DNA, the CDR3 is TGTGCCAGCCGTCCCCCGGGACAGGGGAACTATGGCTACACCTTC. It specifies CASRPPGQGNYGYTF.

The gene calls are TRBV3-1 (or the pseudogene TRBV3-2) and TRBJ2-3, with 8 positions matching TRBD2. J was trimmed by 2 bases and V by 1 base; bases with no gene match: 5. From germline, CDR1 is LGHDT and CDR2 YNNKEL (reference sequence). The CDR3 has 16 amino acids. The CDR3 region is CASSQGTGGLTDTQYF. The CDR3 nucleotides are TGTGCCAGCAGCCAAGGGACGGGGGGGCTCACAGATACGCAGTATTTT.

This clone has a handful of counts. The chain uses TRBV3-1 (or the pseudogene TRBV3-2) and TRBJ1-5; 9 bases are a match to TRBD1. V gave up 3 bases and J gave up 1 base; unmatched junction bases: 7. The CDR3 has 17 amino acids. Germline assignment: CDR1 LGHDT and CDR2 YNNKEL (reference sequence). CDR3 sequence reads: CASSQQQGAGSNQPQHF. The CDR3 region has the DNA TGTGCCAGCAGCCAGCAACAGGGGGCGGGGAGCAATCAGCCCCAGCATTTT.

This sequence joins TRBV5-6 and TRBJ2-5; weak D call: TRBD2 (5 bases). V was clipped by 0 bases and J by 5 bases, with 8 bases between them. The germline CDR1 and CDR2 sequences are SGHDT and YYEEEE. The CDR3 runs 13 residues. The CDR3 region has the DNA TGTGCCAGCAGCTTGGATCAGCGGGAGACCCAGTACTTC. It is translated as CASSLDQRETQYF.

This clone was detected only once. The chain combines TRBV6-5 with TRBJ1-1, with 8 bases matching TRBD1. V was clipped by 0 bases and J by 4 bases; unmatched bases: 4. The CDR3 has 15 residues. Looked up from germline, CDR1 is MNHEY and CDR2 is SVGAGI. DNA for the CDR3: TGTGCCAGCAGTTACTCGCGACAGGGGTTCACTGAAGCTTTCTTT. Residues: CASSYSRQGFTEAFF.

The chain employs TRBV28 and TRBJ2-7, with 8 nucleotides matching TRBD1. This CDR3 spans 13 amino acids. Germline trimming cut 8 bases from V and 6 bases from J; bases unmatched to any gene: 9. Per the germline V gene, CDR1 is MDHEN and CDR2 is SYDVKM. The CDR3 protein is CASVGPTGGEQYF. As DNA, the CDR3 is TGTGCCAGCGTTGGGCCAACAGGGGGCGAGCAGTACTTC.

This chain connects TRBV28 to TRBJ2-4; 10 positions agree with TRBD1. Germline V lookup: CDR1 MDHEN, CDR2 SYDVKM. This CDR3 has 14 residues. V shed 7 bases, J shed 8 bases, and the junction held 8 bases outside the gene matches. The CDR3 DNA reads TGTGCCAGCACCCCCCCCGGGACAGGGGACATTCAGTACTTC. Its protein is CASTPPGTGDIQYF. Full variable domain (rest looked up from reference TRBV28 and TRBJ2-4): DVKVTQSSRYLVKRTGEKVFLECVQDMDHENMFWYRQDPGLGLRLIYFSYDVKMKEKGDIPEGYSVSREKKERFSLILESASTNQTSMYLCASTPPGTGDIQYFGAGTRLSVL.

This clone was detected once. The chain links TRBV4-3 to TRBJ2-1; 9 nucleotides line up with TRBD2. V shed 1 base, J shed 5 bases, and the junction held 9 bases outside the gene matches. CDR1 and CDR2 from the germline V gene are LGHNA and YSLEER. The length of the CDR3 is 17 residues. CDR3 in amino acids: CASSQVGASGIHNEQFF. Written as DNA, the CDR3 is TGCGCCAGCAGCCAAGTTGGGGCTAGCGGGATCCACAATGAGCAGTTCTTC.

V and J are TRBV7-2 and TRBJ2-7; TRBD1 matches at 11 bases. J was trimmed by 6 bases and V by 4 bases; bases with no gene match: 2. Germline V gives CDR1 SGHTA, CDR2 FQGNSA. CDR3 length: 13 amino acids. For the CDR3, the DNA is TGTGCCAGCAGCTCGGGGACAGGGGGCGAGCAGTACTTC. Amino acids: CASSSGTGGEQYF.

The rearrangement joins TRBV5-1 to TRBJ1-1; D may be TRBD1 (6 bases). Germline lookup yields CDR1 SGHRS and CDR2 YFSETQ. The V and J ends lost 4 bases and 1 base respectively, with 11 bases between them. This CDR3 is built from 14 residues. DNA for the CDR3: TGCGCCAGCAGCGTATTGACAGGGAACACTGAAGCTTTCTTT. Its protein is CASSVLTGNTEAFF.

The J gene is TRBJ2-2, the V gene TRBV18; D not certain. The CDR3 covers 14 residues. V lost 0 bases and J 6 bases, leaving 8 bases between the germline ends. CDR1 and CDR2 (germline): KGHSH, LQKENI. The CDR3 is CASSPPTAPGELFF. The CDR3 nucleotides read TGTGCCAGCTCACCACCGACTGCACCCGGGGAGCTGTTTTTT.

This clone was picked up one time. The rearrangement links TRBV5-4 to TRBJ2-3, with 7 bases that match TRBD2. CDR1 is SGHNT and CDR2 is YYREEE in the germline V gene (reference sequence). Trimming cost V 1 base and J 0 bases; bases outside gene matches: 2. The length of the CDR3 is 15 residues. The chain's CDR3 is CASSLQAGSTDTQYF. CDR3 in DNA: TGTGCCAGCAGCTTGCAAGCGGGGAGCACAGATACGCAGTATTTT.

Note on this clone: The same CDR3 can be traced to other DNA sequences in this sample. J is TRBJ1-1 and V is TRBV11-3, with TRBD1 matching 7 bases. The CDR3 runs 14 residues. J lost 4 bases, V lost 1 base, and 3 bases had no gene match. Germline CDR1 SGHNT, CDR2 YENEEA. The chain's CDR3 is CASSLGRGSTEAFF. The CDR3 DNA follows: TGTGCCAGCAGCTTAGGCAGGGGGTCCACTGAAGCTTTCTTT. The whole variable domain, filled in from reference TRBV11-3 and TRBJ1-1, reads EAGVVQSPRYKIIEKKQPVAFWCNPISGHNTLYWYLQNLGQGPELLIRYENEEAVDDSQLPKDRFSAERLKGVDSTLKIQPAELGDSAVYLCASSLGRGSTEAFFGQGTRLTVV.

CDR3 nucleotides: TGTGCCAGCAGCTTAGCTCACAGGGGAATCTATGGCTACACCTTC. Translating it yields CASSLAHRGIYGYTF. This chain uses TRBV11-2 with TRBJ1-2; TRBD1 matches at 7 bases. This CDR3 has 15 residues. Looked up from germline, CDR1 is SGHAT and CDR2 is FQNNGV. J lost 4 bases, V lost 1 base, and 6 bases had no gene match. The full variable domain, in which reference TRBV11-2 and TRBJ1-2 provide the parts outside the CDR3, is EAGVAQSPRYKIIEKRQSVAFWCNPISGHATLYWYQQILGQGPKLLIQFQNNGVVDDSQLPKDRFSAERLKGVDSTLKIQPAKLEDSAVYLCASSLAHRGIYGYTFGSGTRLTVV.

The J gene is TRBJ1-6, the V gene TRBV27; D possibly corresponds to TRBD1 (6 bases). The CDR3 spans 15 residues. Trimming removed 2 bases from V and 9 bases from J, with 14 bases in between. CDR1 is MNHEY, CDR2 SMNVEV, per germline (reference sequence). The CDR3 region has the DNA TGTGCCAGCAGTTTAGAAGGGGGAGTGGGTTCACCCCTCCACTTT. It codes for CASSLEGGVGSPLHF.

The chain carries TRBV23-1 and TRBJ2-2, with TRBD2 matching 14 bases. TRBV23-1 counts as an open reading frame of uncertain function. This CDR3 region has 19 residues. V dropped 0 bases and J dropped 4; count of bases not matched to a gene: 7. The CDR3, as DNA: TGCGCCAGCAGTCAATCGTGGGGACTAGCGGGAGCCGGCACCGGGGAGCTGTTTTTT. The encoded protein is CASSQSWGLAGAGTGELFF.

V and J are TRBV10-3 and TRBJ2-5; tentative D call: TRBD2 (7 bases). The germline CDR1 and CDR2 sequences are ENHRY and SYGVKD. Trimming took off 11 bases at V and 5 bases at J, with 18 bases between the two ends. This CDR3 contains 13 residues. DNA of the CDR3: TGTGCCGCGGGGGCTAGCGGAACGGAGACCCAGTACTTC. It yields the protein CAAGASGTETQYF.

The rearrangement joins TRBV6-6 to TRBJ1-5, with no clear D. This CDR3 region has 15 residues. Germline CDR1 is MNHNY and CDR2 is SVGAGI (reference sequence). Trimming pared 7 bases from V and 0 bases from J, leaving 13 bases between. CDR3 loop: CASTATRVSNQPQHF. The DNA for the CDR3 is TGTGCCAGCACCGCCACGCGGGTTAGCAATCAGCCCCAGCATTTT.

This clone appeared once. The genes are TRBV5-6 and TRBJ1-2, with 9 bases identical to TRBD1. The CDR3 is made up of 14 amino acids. The V and J ends lost 1 base and 4 bases, in that order; junction bases with no gene match: 2. Germline V gene lookup returns CDR1 SGHDT and CDR2 YYEEEE. In DNA form, the CDR3 reads TGTGCCAGCAGCTTGATGACAGGGGGCTATGGCTACACCTTC. Amino acids: CASSLMTGGYGYTF.

This chain uses TRBV3-1 (or the pseudogene TRBV3-2) with TRBJ1-1, with TRBD1 matching 7 bases. This CDR3 comprises 16 residues. CDR1 and CDR2 from the germline V gene are LGHDT and YNNKEL (reference sequence). The V gene end was trimmed by 0 bases and the J gene end by 6 bases; junction bases not matched to a gene: 10. The CDR3 loop is CASSQEELTGLAEAFF. The CDR3 nucleotides read TGTGCCAGCAGCCAAGAAGAGTTGACAGGGCTGGCTGAAGCTTTCTTT.